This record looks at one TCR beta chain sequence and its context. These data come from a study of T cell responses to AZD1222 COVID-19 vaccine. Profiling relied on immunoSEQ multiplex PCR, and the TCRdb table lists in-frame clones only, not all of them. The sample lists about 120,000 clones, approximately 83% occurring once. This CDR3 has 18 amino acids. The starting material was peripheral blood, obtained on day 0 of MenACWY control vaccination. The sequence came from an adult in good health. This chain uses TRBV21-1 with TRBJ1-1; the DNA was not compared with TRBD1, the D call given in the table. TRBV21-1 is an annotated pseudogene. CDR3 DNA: TGTGCCAGCAGCATCTTGCCTCCGGGACAGCCCATGAACACTGAAGCTTTCTTT. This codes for CASSILPPGQPMNTEAFF.